A single sample gave rise to the 3 T cell receptor beta chains below, sequenced in a study of blood T cell repertoires in COVID-19 (dated by TCRdb to between 2020 and 2021). Libraries came from the immunoSEQ multiplex PCR assay. TCRdb obtained this table from immuneACCESS and retained in-frame rearrangements with V and J assigned. These tables miss some clones; where compared with another copy, unresolved V genes account for less than half of the shortfall, and the remainder is unexplained. The sample data list around 120,000 clones, and roughly 89% of these were observed just once. Of the sample, 3.5% to 4.5% is held by the ten largest clones. What was sequenced was peripheral blood. Every receptor here comes from a woman aged 55-70 years with COVID-19, enrolled during active disease.

The V call is TRBV19, the J call TRBJ1-5, with a weak D call TRBD1 (6 bases). Trimming cost V 6 bases and J 0 bases, with 15 bases left between them. Germline-derived CDR1 and CDR2 are LNHDA and SQIVND (reference sequence). This CDR3 region has 16 residues. The CDR3 DNA follows: TGTGCCAGTAGGGTGCAGGGGCGCGGTAGCAATCAGCCCCAGCATTTT. It specifies CASRVQGRGSNQPQHF.

This clone was observed once. The CDR3 region has the DNA TGCGCCAGCAGGACCCCGGGACAGGGGAATTCACCCCTCCACTTT. This encodes CASRTPGQGNSPLHF. The rearrangement links TRBV4-1 to TRBJ1-6; 10 nucleotides agree with TRBD1. Germline-derived CDR1 and CDR2 are MGHRA and YSYEKL. Unmatched junction bases numbered 6, after V lost 6 bases and J lost 7 bases. The CDR3 is made up of 15 amino acids.

The chain joins TRBV5-1 to TRBJ1-6, with a weak D call TRBD1 (6 bases). Germline-derived CDR1 and CDR2 are SGHRS and YFSETQ. V lost 4 bases, J lost 8 bases, and 13 bases lay in between. The CDR3 spans 14 residues. CDR3 amino acids: CASSVANRDSPLHF. Written as DNA, the CDR3 is TGCGCCAGCAGCGTGGCTAACAGGGATTCACCCCTCCACTTT.